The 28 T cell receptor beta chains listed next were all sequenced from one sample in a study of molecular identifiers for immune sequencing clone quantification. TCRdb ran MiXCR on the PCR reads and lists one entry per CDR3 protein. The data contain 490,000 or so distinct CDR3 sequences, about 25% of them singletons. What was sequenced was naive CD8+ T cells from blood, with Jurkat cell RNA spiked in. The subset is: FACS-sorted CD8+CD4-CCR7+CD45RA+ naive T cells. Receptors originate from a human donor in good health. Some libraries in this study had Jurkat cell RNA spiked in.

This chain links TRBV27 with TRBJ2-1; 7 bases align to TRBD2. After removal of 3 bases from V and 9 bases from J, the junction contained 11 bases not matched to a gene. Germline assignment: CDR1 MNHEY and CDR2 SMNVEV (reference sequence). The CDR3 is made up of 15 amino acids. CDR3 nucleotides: TGTGCCAGCAGTTTTCGTTTAGGGAGCGGGGCTGAGCAGTTCTTC. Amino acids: CASSFRLGSGAEQFF.

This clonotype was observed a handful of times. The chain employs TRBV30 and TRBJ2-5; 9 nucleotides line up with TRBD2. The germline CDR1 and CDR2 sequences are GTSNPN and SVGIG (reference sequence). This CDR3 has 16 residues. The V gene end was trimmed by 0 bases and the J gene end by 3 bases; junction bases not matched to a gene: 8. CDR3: CAWSVIAGGLEETQYF. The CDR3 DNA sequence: TGTGCCTGGAGTGTAATTGCGGGGGGGCTCGAAGAGACCCAGTACTTC.

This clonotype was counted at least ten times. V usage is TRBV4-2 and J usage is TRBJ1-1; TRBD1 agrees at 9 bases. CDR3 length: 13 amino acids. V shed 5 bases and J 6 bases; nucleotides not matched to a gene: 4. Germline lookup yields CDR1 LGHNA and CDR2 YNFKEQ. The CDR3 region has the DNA TGTGCCAGCAGCTGGAGACAGGGGGCTGAAGCTTTCTTT. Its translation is CASSWRQGAEAFF.

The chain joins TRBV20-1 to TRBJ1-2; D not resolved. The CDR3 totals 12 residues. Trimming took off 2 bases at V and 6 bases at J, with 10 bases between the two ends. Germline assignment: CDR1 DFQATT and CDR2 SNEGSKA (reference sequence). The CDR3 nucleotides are TGCAGTGCTAGAACGGGGTTAGATGGCTACACCTTC. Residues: CSARTGLDGYTF.

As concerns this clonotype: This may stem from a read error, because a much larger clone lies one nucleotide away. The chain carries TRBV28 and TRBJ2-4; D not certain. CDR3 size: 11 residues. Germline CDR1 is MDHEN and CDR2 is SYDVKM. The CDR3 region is CAGSLFGVQYF. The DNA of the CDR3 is TGTGCCGGCAGTTTATTTGGGGTTCAGTACTTC.

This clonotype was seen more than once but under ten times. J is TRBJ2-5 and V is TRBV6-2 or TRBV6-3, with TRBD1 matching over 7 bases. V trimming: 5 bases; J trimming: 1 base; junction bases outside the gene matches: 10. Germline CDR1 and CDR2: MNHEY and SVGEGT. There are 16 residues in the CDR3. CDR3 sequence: CASSQWADRTQETQYF. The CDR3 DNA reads TGTGCCAGCAGTCAATGGGCGGACAGGACCCAAGAGACCCAGTACTTC.

In nucleotides, the CDR3 is TGTGCCAGCAGCCCGTGGGACAGGGGGCTGCAAGAGACCCAGTACTTC. Translation: CASSPWDRGLQETQYF. The chain carries TRBV5-4 and TRBJ2-5; 12 bases map to TRBD1. Losses at the gene ends were 4 bases for V and 2 bases for J; bases not matched to a gene: 6. The CDR3 loop spans 16 amino acids. Germline V gene data show CDR1 as SGHNT and CDR2 as YYREEE (reference sequence).

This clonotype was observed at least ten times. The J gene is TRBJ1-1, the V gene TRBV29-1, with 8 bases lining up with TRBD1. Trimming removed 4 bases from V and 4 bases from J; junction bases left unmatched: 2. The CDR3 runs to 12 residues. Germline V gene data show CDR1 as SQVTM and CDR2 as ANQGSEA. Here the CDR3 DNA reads TGCAGCGTTGGACAGGGGATCACTGAAGCTTTCTTT. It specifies CSVGQGITEAFF.

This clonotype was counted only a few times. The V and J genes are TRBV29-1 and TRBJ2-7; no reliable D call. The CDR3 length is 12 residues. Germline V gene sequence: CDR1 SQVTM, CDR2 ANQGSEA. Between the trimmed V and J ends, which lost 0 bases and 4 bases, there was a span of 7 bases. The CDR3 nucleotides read TGCAGCGTTGAAGAGGAATCATACGAGCAGTACTTC. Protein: CSVEEESYEQYF.

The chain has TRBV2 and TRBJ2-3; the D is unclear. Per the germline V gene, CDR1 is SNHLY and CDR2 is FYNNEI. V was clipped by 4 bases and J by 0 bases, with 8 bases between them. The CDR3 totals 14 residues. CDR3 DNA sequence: TGTGCCAGCAGTGTTCCCTCTAGCACAGATACGCAGTATTTT. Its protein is CASSVPSSTDTQYF. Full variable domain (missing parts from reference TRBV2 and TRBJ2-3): EPEVTQTPSHQVTQMGQEVILRCVPISNHLYFYWYRQILGQKVEFLVSFYNNEISEKSEIFDDQFSVERPDGSNFTLKIRSTKLEDSAMYFCASSVPSSTDTQYFGPGTRLTVL.

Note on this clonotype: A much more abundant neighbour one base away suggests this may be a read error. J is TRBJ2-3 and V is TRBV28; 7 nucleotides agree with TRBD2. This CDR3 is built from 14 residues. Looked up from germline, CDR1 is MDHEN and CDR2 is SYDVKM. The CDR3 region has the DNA TGTGCCAACAGTGAAGCGGGACCCACAGATACGCAGTATTTT. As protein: CANSEAGPTDTQYF. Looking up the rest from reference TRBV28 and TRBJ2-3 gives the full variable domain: DVKVTQSSRYLVKRTGEKVFLECVQDMDHENMFWYRQDPGLGLRLIYFSYDVKMKEKGDIPEGYSVSREKKERFSLILESASTNQTSMYLCANSEAGPTDTQYFGPGTRLTVL.

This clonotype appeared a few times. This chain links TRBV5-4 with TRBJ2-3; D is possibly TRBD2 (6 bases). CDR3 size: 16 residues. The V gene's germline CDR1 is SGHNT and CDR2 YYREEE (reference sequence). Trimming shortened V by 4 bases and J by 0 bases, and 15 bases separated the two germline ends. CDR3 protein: CASSNPGLPSTDTQYF. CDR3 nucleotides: TGTGCCAGCAGCAATCCCGGACTACCGAGCACAGATACGCAGTATTTT.

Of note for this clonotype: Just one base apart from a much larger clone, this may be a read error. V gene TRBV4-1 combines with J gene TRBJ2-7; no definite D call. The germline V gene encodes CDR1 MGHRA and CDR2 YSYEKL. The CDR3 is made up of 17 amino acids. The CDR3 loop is CARSRTAEGVSSYEQYF. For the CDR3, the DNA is TGCGCCCGCAGCCGTACGGCGGAAGGAGTTAGCTCCTACGAGCAGTACTTC.

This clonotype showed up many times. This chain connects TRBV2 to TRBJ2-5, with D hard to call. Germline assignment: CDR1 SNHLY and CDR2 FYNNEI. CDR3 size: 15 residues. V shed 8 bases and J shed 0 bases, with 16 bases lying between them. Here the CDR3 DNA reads TGTGCCAGCGCCGAGGAGACCCGGTACCAAGAGACCCAGTACTTC. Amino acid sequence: CASAEETRYQETQYF.

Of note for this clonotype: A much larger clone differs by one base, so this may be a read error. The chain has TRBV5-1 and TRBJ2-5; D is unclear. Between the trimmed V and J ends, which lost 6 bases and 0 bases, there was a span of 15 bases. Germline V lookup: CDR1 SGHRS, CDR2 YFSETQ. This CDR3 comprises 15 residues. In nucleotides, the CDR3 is TGCGCCAGCACTCTTTCCCCGGCTTACCAAGAGACCCAGTACTTC. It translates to CASTLSPAYQETQYF. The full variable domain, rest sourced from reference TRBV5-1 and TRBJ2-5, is KAGVTQTPRYLIKTRGQQVTLSCSPISGHRSVSWYQQTPGQGLQFLFEYFSETQRNKGNFPGRFSGRQFSNSRSEMNVSTLELGDSALYLCASTLSPAYQETQYFGPGTRLLVL.

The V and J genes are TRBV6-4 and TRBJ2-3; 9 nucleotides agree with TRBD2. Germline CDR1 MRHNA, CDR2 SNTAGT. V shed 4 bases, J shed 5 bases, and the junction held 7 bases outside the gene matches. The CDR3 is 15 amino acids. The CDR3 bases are TGTGCCAGCAGTGGCGGGACTAGCCTTGGAGATACGCAGTATTTT. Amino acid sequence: CASSGGTSLGDTQYF.

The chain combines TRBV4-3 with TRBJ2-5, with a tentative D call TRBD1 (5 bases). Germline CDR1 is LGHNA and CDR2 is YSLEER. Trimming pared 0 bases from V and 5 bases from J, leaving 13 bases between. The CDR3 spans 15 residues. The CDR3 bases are TGCGCCAGCAGCCAAGATTGGCAGGGTCGGGAGACCCAGTACTTC. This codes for CASSQDWQGRETQYF.

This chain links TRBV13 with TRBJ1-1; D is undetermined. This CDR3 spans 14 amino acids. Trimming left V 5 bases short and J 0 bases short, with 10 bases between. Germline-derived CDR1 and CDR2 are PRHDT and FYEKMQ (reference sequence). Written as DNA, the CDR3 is TGTGCCAGCAGCCAGGATGCCTTGAACACTGAAGCTTTCTTT. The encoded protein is CASSQDALNTEAFF.

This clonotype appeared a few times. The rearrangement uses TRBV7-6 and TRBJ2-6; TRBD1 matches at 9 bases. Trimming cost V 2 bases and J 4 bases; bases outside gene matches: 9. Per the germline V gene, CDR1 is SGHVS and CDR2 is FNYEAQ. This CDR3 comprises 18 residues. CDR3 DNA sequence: TGTGCCAGCAGCTTAACAGGGGGCGCATTGGCAGGGGCCAACGTCCTGACTTTC. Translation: CASSLTGGALAGANVLTF.

CDR3 loop: CSARSTEVNYGYTF. The DNA of the CDR3 is TGCAGTGCTAGATCGACAGAAGTTAACTATGGCTACACCTTC. The rearrangement uses TRBV20-1 and TRBJ1-2; TRBD1 is a possible D gene (5 bases). V shed 2 bases and J shed 1 base, with 11 bases lying between them. The germline gives CDR1 DFQATT, CDR2 SNEGSKA (reference sequence). This CDR3 is built from 14 residues.

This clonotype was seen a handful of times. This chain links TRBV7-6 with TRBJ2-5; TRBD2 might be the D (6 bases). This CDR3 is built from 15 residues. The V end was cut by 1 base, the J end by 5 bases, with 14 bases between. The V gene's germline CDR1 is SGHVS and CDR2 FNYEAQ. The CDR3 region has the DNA TGTGCCAGCAGCTTAGACATTAGGAGGGGTGAGACCCAGTACTTC. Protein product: CASSLDIRRGETQYF. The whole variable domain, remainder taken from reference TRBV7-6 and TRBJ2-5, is GAGVSQSPRYKVTKRGQDVALRCDPISGHVSLYWYRQALGQGPEFLTYFNYEAQQDKSGLPNDRFSAERPEGSISTLTIQRTEQRDSAMYRCASSLDIRRGETQYFGPGTRLLVL.

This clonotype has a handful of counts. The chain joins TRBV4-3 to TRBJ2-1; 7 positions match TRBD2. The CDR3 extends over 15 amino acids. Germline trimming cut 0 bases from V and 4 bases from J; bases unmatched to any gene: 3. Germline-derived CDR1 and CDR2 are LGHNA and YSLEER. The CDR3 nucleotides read TGCGCCAGCAGCCAAGACCTAGCGGAATACAATGAGCAGTTCTTC. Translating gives CASSQDLAEYNEQFF.

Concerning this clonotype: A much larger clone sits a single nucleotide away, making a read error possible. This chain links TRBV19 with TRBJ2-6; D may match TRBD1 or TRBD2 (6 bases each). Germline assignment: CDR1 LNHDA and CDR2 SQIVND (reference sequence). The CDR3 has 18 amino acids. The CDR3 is CASTLSRGLISGANVPTF. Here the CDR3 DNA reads TGTGCCAGTACCCTAAGCAGGGGACTGATCTCTGGGGCCAACGTCCCGACTTTC.

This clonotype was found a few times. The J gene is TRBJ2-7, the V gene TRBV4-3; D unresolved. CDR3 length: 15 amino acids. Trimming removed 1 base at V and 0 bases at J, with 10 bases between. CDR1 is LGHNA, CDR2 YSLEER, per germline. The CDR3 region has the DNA TGCGCCAGCAGCCAAGGTCCCGCAGTCTCCTACGAGCAGTACTTC. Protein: CASSQGPAVSYEQYF.

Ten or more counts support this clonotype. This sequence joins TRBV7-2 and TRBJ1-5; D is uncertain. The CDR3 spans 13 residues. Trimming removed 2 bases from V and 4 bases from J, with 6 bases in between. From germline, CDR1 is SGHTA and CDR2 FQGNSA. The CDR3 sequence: CASSLTLNQPQHF. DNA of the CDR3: TGTGCCAGCAGCTTAACGCTAAATCAGCCCCAGCATTTT.

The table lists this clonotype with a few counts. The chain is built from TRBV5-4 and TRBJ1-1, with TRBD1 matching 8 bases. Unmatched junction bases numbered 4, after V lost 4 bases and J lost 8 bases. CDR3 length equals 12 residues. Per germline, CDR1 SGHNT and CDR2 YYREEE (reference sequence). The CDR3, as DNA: TGTGCCAGCAGCCGGACAGGGTTGGAAGCTTTCTTT. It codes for CASSRTGLEAFF.

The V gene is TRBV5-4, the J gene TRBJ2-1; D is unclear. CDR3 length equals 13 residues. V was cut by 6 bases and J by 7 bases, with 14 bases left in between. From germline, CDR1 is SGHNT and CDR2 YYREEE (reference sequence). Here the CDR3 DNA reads TGTGCCAGCAACGACCCCCCTAGGAATGAGCAGTTCTTC. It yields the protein CASNDPPRNEQFF.

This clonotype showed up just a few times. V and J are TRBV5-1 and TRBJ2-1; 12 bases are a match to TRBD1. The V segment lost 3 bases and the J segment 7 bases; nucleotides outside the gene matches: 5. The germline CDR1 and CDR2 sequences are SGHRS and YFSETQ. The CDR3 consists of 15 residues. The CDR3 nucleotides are TGCGCCAGCAGCTGGACGGGACAGGGGGCTAATGAGCAGTTCTTC. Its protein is CASSWTGQGANEQFF.